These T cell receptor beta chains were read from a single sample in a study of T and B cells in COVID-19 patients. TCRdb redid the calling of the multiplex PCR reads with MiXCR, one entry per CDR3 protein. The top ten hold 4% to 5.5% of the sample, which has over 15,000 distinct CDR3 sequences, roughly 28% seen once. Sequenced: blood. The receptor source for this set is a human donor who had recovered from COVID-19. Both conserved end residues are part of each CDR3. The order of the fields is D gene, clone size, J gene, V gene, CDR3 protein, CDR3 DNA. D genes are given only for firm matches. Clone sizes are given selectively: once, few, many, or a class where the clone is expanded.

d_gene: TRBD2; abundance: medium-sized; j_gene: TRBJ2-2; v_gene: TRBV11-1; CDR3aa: CASSPGTSGLFTGELFF; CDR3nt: TGTGCCAGCAGCCCCGGGACTAGCGGGTTATTCACCGGGGAGCTGTTTTTT
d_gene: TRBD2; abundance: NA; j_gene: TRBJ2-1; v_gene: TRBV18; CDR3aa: CASSSGLAGEQFF; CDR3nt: TGTGCCAGCTCATCGGGACTAGCGGGGGAGCAGTTCTTC
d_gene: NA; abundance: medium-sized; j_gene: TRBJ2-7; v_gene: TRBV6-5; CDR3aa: CASSGGPEQYF; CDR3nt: TGTGCCAGCAGTGGAGGTCCCGAGCAGTACTTC
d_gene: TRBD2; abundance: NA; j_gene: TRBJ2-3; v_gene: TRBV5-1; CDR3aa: CASSWRGEHEDTQYF; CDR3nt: TGCGCCAGCAGCTGGCGGGGGGAACACGAGGATACGCAGTATTTT
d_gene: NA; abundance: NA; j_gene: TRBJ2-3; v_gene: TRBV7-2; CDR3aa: CASSSSSLDTQYF; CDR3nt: TGTGCCAGCAGCAGCTCTAGCTTAGATACGCAGTATTTT
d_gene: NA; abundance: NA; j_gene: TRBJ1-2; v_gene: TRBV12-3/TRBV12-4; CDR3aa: CASSPPSEGYTF; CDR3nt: TGTGCCAGCAGTCCCCCTTCTGAAGGCTACACCTTC
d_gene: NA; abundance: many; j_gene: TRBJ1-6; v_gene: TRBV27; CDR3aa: CASSFWGRTGLGSYNSPLHF; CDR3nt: TGTGCCAGCAGTTTTTGGGGGAGAACAGGGCTGGGCTCCTATAATTCACCCCTCCACTTT
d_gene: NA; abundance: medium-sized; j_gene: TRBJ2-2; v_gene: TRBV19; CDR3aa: CASSMWGGARELFF; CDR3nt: TGTGCCAGTAGTATGTGGGGGGGGGCCCGGGAGCTGTTTTTT
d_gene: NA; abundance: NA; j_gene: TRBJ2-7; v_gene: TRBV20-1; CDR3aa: CSASLGVGYEQYF; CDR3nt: TGCAGTGCTAGCTTAGGGGTGGGTTACGAGCAGTACTTC
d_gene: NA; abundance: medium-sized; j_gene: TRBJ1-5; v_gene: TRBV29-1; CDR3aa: CSVALSDQPQHF; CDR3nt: TGCAGCGTTGCCCTGAGTGATCAGCCCCAGCATTTT
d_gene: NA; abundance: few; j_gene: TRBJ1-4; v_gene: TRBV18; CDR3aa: CASSPWADNEKLFF; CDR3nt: TGTGCCAGCTCACCATGGGCAGACAATGAAAAACTGTTTTTT
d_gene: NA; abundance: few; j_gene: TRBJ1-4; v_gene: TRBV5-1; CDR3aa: CASADGQVKNNEKLFF; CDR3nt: TGCGCCAGCGCGGATGGGCAGGTGAAGAATAATGAAAAACTGTTTTTT
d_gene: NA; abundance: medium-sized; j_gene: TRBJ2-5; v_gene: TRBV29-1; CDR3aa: CSVGLLGETQYF; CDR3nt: TGCAGCGTTGGGCTACTAGGGGAGACCCAGTACTTC
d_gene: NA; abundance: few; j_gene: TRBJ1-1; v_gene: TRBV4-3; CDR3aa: CASSRGGGMAEAFF; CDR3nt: TGCGCCAGCAGCCGCGGGGGGGGCATGGCTGAAGCTTTCTTT
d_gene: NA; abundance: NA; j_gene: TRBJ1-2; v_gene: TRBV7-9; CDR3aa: CASSLVGVGLNYGYTF; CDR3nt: TGTGCCAGCAGCTTAGTCGGGGTGGGGCTAAACTATGGCTACACCTTC
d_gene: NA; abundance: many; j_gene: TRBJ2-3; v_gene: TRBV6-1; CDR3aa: CASRRQGRTDTQYF; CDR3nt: TGTGCCAGCAGGCGGCAGGGGAGGACAGATACGCAGTATTTT
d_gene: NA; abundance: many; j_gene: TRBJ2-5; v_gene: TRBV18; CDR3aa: CASLGAEQETQYF; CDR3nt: TGTGCCAGCTTGGGGGCAGAACAAGAGACCCAGTACTTC
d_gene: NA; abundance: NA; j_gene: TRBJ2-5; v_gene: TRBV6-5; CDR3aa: CASSDRAETQYF; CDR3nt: TGTGCCAGCAGCGACCGAGCAGAGACCCAGTACTTC
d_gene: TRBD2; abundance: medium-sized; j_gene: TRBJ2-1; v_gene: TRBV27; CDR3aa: CASGLASYNEQFF; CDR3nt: TGTGCCAGCGGACTAGCGAGTTACAATGAGCAGTTCTTC
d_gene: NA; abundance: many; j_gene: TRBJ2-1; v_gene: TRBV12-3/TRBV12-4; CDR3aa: CASSLGLRNEQFF; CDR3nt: TGTGCCAGCAGTCTTGGACTACGGAATGAGCAGTTCTTC
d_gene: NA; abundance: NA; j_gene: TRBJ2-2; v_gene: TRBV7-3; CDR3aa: CASSPGGSANTGELFF; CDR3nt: TGTGCCAGCAGCCCTGGGGGGTCTGCGAACACCGGGGAGCTGTTTTTT
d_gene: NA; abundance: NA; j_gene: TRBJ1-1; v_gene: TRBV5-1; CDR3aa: CASSFRVTRPANTEAFF; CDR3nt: TGCGCCAGCAGCTTTCGGGTCACTCGCCCGGCGAACACTGAAGCTTTCTTT
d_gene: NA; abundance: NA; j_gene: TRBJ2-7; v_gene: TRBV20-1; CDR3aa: CSATGNLNSYEQYF; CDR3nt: TGCAGTGCTACGGGGAACCTAAACTCCTACGAGCAGTACTTC
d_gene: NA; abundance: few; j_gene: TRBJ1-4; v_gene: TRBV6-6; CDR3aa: CASSYFATNEKLFF; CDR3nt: TGTGCCAGCAGTTACTTTGCAACTAATGAAAAACTGTTTTTT